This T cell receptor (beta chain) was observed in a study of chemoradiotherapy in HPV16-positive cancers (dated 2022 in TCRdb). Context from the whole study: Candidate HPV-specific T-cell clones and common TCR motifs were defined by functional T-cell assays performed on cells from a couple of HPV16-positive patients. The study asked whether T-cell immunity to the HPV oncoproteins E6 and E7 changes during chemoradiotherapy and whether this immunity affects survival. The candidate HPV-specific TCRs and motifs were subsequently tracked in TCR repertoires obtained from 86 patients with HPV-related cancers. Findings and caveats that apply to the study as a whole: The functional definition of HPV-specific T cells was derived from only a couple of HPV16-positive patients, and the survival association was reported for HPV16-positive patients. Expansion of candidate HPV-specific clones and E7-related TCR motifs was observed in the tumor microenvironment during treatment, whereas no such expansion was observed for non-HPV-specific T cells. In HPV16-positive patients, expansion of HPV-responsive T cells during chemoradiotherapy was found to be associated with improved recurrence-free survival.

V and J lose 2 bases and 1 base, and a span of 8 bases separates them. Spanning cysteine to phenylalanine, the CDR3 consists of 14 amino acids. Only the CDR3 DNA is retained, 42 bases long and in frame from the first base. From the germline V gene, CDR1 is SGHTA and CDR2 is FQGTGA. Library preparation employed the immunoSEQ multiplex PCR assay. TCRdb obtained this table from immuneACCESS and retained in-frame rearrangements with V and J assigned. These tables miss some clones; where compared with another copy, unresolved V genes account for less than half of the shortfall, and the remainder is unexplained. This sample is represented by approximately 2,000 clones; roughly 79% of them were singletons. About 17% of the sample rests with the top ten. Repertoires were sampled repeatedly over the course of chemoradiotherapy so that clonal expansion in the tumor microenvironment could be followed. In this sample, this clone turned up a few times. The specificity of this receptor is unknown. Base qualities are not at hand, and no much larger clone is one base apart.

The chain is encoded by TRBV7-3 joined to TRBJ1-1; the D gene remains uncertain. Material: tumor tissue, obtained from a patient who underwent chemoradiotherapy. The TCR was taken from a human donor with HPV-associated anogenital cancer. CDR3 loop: CASSLDGPNTEAFF. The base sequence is TGTGCCAGCAGCTTAGACGGACCGAACACTGAAGCTTTCTTT.